One sample yielded the 22 T cell receptor beta chains listed below, sequenced in a study of prognosis after radiotherapy for stage I lung cancer. The authors amplified TCR beta CDR3 from genomic DNA using two-round multiplex PCR. Amplification in first-round PCR relied on primers specific to each TRBV and TRBJ gene. TCRdb recomputed calls from the multiplex PCR reads with MiXCR, one row per CDR3 protein. The sample carries about 12,000 distinct CDR3 sequences, nearly 55% recorded once. Sequencing used PBMCs, obtained before or after stereotactic body radiation therapy (not recorded which). These receptors were collected from a donor at least 50 years old with non-small cell lung cancer.

In its sample, this clonotype was seen once. This rearrangement joins TRBV27 to TRBJ2-1; a weak D match, TRBD1 (5 bases). Looked up from germline, CDR1 is MNHEY and CDR2 is SMNVEV (reference sequence). The CDR3 sequence is 13 residues long. The ends were cut back, 2 bases at V and 8 bases at J, with 10 bases in the middle. CDR3 sequence reads: CASSLGASDEQFF. CDR3 coding DNA: TGTGCCAGCAGTTTAGGGGCCTCTGATGAGCAGTTCTTC.

This clonotype was seen ten or more times. V and J are TRBV7-6 and TRBJ1-2, with 7 bases identical to TRBD1. There are 17 residues in the CDR3. Germline loops: CDR1 SGHVS, CDR2 FNYEAQ. V lost 0 bases, J lost 7 bases, and 14 bases stayed unmatched. CDR3 loop: CASSLAPDRVQLGGYTF. The CDR3, as DNA: TGTGCCAGCAGCTTAGCACCCGACAGGGTTCAGTTGGGTGGCTACACCTTC.

On this clonotype itself: The junction and the germline gene differ at one end; a read error may be behind it. This sequence joins TRBV7-3 and TRBJ2-5; 8 nucleotides line up with TRBD1. CDR3 length: 15 residues. In germline, CDR1 is SGHTA, CDR2 FQGTGA. As DNA, the CDR3 is TGTGCCACCAGCTTAAGCAGGGGGCCCCAAGAGACCCAGTACTTC. This gives the protein CATSLSRGPQETQYF.

With regard to this clonotype: At one boundary the junction diverges from the germline segment, which might be a read error. The chain has TRBV11-3 and TRBJ2-1; possibly TRBD1 or TRBD2 for D (5 bases each). The germline gives CDR1 SGHNT, CDR2 YENEEA. This CDR3 region has 15 residues. The CDR3 coding sequence is TGTGGCAGCAGCTTTCTTGGGGGCTCCTACAATGAGCAGTTCTTC. Protein sequence: CGSSFLGGSYNEQFF.

V gene TRBV30 combines with J gene TRBJ1-5, with 7 positions matching TRBD1. The V segment lost 2 bases and the J segment 4 bases; nucleotides outside the gene matches: 2. The CDR3 loop spans 13 amino acids. Per the germline V gene, CDR1 is GTSNPN and CDR2 is SVGIG (reference sequence). This CDR3 reads CAWSTGVNQPQHF. CDR3 nucleotides: TGTGCCTGGAGTACAGGGGTTAATCAGCCCCAGCATTTT.

The V gene is TRBV20-1, the J gene TRBJ2-7; 9 nucleotides match TRBD1. Germline V gives CDR1 DFQATT, CDR2 SNEGSKA (reference sequence). The CDR3 runs 15 residues. The V gene end was trimmed by 3 bases and the J gene end by 3 bases; junction bases not matched to a gene: 9. The CDR3: CSASPGQGSLYEQYF. The DNA for the CDR3 is TGCAGTGCTAGTCCGGGACAGGGTTCCCTCTACGAGCAGTACTTC.

Points on this clonotype: This likely stems from a read error, as it lies one base from a far larger clone. CDR3 in DNA: TGTGCCAGCAGGGGGGGACTAGCGGGAGGAGATGAGCAGTTCTTC. Translation gives CASRGGLAGGDEQFF. V is TRBV2 and J is TRBJ2-5; 15 bases fit TRBD2. Matching the DNA end better, TRBJ2-1 makes the J call doubtful. The germline V gene has CDR1 SNHLY and CDR2 FYNNEI. The CDR3 totals 15 residues.

The chain is built from TRBV20-1 and TRBJ2-2; TRBD1 might be the D (5 bases). The germline V gene encodes CDR1 DFQATT and CDR2 SNEGSKA (reference sequence). The CDR3 is 13 amino acids. V gave up 2 bases and J gave up 8 bases, with 12 bases separating them. The CDR3, as DNA: TGCAGTGCTAGACACAGGATGGCAGGGGAGCTGTTTTTT. Translation gives CSARHRMAGELFF.

This clonotype ranks as medium-sized. The rearrangement joins TRBV20-1 to TRBJ2-7; a possible D gene is TRBD2 (5 bases). This CDR3 comprises 13 residues. Germline CDR1 DFQATT, CDR2 SNEGSKA (reference sequence). V lost 5 bases and J 1 base, leaving 12 bases between the germline ends. This CDR3 is CSAYSGISYEQYF. The CDR3 DNA reads as TGCAGTGCTTATTCCGGGATTTCCTACGAGCAGTACTTC.

In the case of this clonotype: A far larger clone differs by one base, so this is likely a read error. The V gene is TRBV6-8, the J gene TRBJ2-1; D ambiguous. CDR1 and CDR2 (germline): MNHGY, SAAAGT. There are 13 residues in the CDR3. DNA for the CDR3: TGTGCCGGCAGTAAAAACGACCAACCCCAGCAGTTCTTC. It translates to CAGSKNDQPQQFF.

The CDR3 reads CASSPIAGEMTDTQYF. The CDR3 DNA sequence: TGTGCCAGCAGCCCCATAGCGGGAGAGATGACAGATACGCAGTATTTT. This sequence joins TRBV5-5 and TRBJ2-3, with 9 bases lining up with TRBD2. The CDR3 is made up of 16 amino acids. CDR1 SGHKS and CDR2 YYEKEE come from the germline V gene (reference sequence). J lost 3 bases, V lost 4 bases, and 9 bases had no gene match. Variable domain in full (rest from reference TRBV5-5 and TRBJ2-3): DAGVTQSPTHLIKTRGQQVTLRCSPISGHKSVSWYQQVLGQGPQFIFQYYEKEERGRGNFPDRFSARQFPNYSSELNVNALLLGDSALYLCASSPIAGEMTDTQYFGPGTRLTVL.

The V gene is TRBV30, the J gene TRBJ1-1; possibly TRBD1 for D (5 bases). CDR1 and CDR2 (germline): GTSNPN, SVGIG (reference sequence). The CDR3 totals 14 residues. The ends were cut back, 3 bases at V and 4 bases at J, with 15 bases in the middle. CDR3 residues: CAWSRLGTGTEAFF. CDR3 sequence (DNA): TGTGCCTGGAGCCGTTTAGGGACCGGCACTGAAGCTTTCTTT.

This clonotype was observed many times. The J gene is TRBJ2-3, the V gene TRBV5-6; 7 bases line up with TRBD1. This CDR3 has 13 amino acids. Germline CDR1 reads SGHDT; CDR2 reads YYEEEE. After removal of 0 bases from V and 5 bases from J, the junction contained 0 bases not matched to a gene. CDR3 in amino acids: CASSLGQGDTQYF. The CDR3 DNA sequence: TGTGCCAGCAGCTTGGGACAGGGAGATACGCAGTATTTT.

As regards this clonotype: A single base separates this from a much larger clone, so it may be a read error. V usage is TRBV2 and J usage is TRBJ2-7; D is possibly TRBD2 (6 bases). The ends were cut back, 1 base at V and 4 bases at J, with 11 bases in the middle. Germline CDR1 is SNHLY and CDR2 is FYNNEI. The CDR3 covers 14 residues. CDR3 loop: CASSEVGSGYEQYF. The CDR3 nucleotides are TGTGCCAGCAGTGAAGTTGGGAGCGGGTACGAGCAGTACTTC.

This clonotype showed up many times. The rearrangement links TRBV19 to TRBJ1-4; 7 positions agree with TRBD1. Looked up from germline, CDR1 is LNHDA and CDR2 is SQIVND (reference sequence). V dropped 7 bases and J dropped 3; count of bases not matched to a gene: 5. CDR3 length equals 14 residues. The CDR3 DNA reads as TGTGCCAGTACTCGCGGGACAGCTAATGAAAAACTGTTTTTT. Its protein product is CASTRGTANEKLFF.

Ten or more counts support this clonotype. J is TRBJ2-1 and V is TRBV9, with D possibly being TRBD1 (6 bases). V lost 0 bases, J lost 7 bases, and 11 bases lay in between. Germline V CDR1 and CDR2: SGDLS, YYNGEE. The length of the CDR3 is 14 residues. CDR3 DNA sequence: TGTGCCAGCAGCGTAGTGGACAGCTCTAATGAGCAGTTCTTC. It yields the protein CASSVVDSSNEQFF.

The chain uses TRBV3-1 and TRBJ2-3; TRBD2 matches at 9 bases. The trim removed 5 bases at V and 1 base at J, leaving 10 bases unmatched. Per the germline V gene, CDR1 is LGHDT and CDR2 is YNNKEL (reference sequence). This CDR3 contains 17 residues. CDR3 DNA sequence: TGTGCCAGCAGCAGTCCTAGCGGGGTTGTTGGCACAGATACGCAGTATTTT. Residues: CASSSPSGVVGTDTQYF.

Of note for this clonotype: A far larger clone differs by one base, so this is likely a read error. V usage is TRBV6-4 and J usage is TRBJ2-2; maybe TRBD2 (6 bases). CDR3 length: 16 residues. CDR1 is MRHNA, CDR2 SNTAGT, per germline. Trimming left V 10 bases short and J 1 base short, with 19 bases between. The CDR3 here is CATYNGLLRNTGELFF. Written as DNA, the CDR3 is TGTGCCACCTACAATGGACTACTGAGGAACACCGGGGAGCTGTTTTTT.

This clonotype is labeled medium-sized. This sequence joins TRBV6-1 and TRBJ1-3; tentative D call: TRBD1 (5 bases). The germline V and J ends were trimmed by 1 base and 0 bases, with 7 bases remaining between them. The CDR3 runs 15 residues. CDR1 and CDR2 from the germline V gene are MNHNS and SASEGT. The CDR3 DNA follows: TGTGCCAGCAGTGAAGGTGACAGCTCTGGAAACACCATATATTTT. Amino acid sequence: CASSEGDSSGNTIYF.

The V gene is TRBV9, the J gene TRBJ2-2, with 10 bases identical to TRBD1. Germline V gene lookup returns CDR1 SGDLS and CDR2 YYNGEE. V lost 4 bases, J lost 4 bases, and 7 bases stayed unmatched. The CDR3 has 16 residues. The CDR3 reads CASSPRQGASTGELFF. For the CDR3, the DNA is TGTGCCAGCAGCCCCCGACAGGGGGCAAGCACCGGGGAGCTGTTTTTT.

The sample holds many counts of this clonotype. This sequence is one base from a far larger clone and is likely a read error. J is TRBJ2-7 and V is TRBV7-3; 8 nucleotides align to TRBD2. V lost 5 bases, J lost 7 bases, and 13 bases stayed unmatched. Germline V CDR1 and CDR2: SGHTA, FQGTGA. The CDR3 totals 15 residues. This CDR3 is CASSELAGVYNEQYF. CDR3 bases: TGTGCCAGCAGCGAGCTAGCGGGCGTATACAATGAGCAGTACTTC.

This clonotype is deemed medium-sized. V is TRBV5-1 and J is TRBJ2-2, with no clear D. The V gene's germline CDR1 is SGHRS and CDR2 YFSETQ. Trimming pared 3 bases from V and 1 base from J, leaving 7 bases between. CDR3 size: 14 residues. This chain's CDR3 is CASSYGRNTGELFF. Written as DNA, the CDR3 is TGCGCCAGCAGCTACGGACGGAACACCGGGGAGCTGTTTTTT.